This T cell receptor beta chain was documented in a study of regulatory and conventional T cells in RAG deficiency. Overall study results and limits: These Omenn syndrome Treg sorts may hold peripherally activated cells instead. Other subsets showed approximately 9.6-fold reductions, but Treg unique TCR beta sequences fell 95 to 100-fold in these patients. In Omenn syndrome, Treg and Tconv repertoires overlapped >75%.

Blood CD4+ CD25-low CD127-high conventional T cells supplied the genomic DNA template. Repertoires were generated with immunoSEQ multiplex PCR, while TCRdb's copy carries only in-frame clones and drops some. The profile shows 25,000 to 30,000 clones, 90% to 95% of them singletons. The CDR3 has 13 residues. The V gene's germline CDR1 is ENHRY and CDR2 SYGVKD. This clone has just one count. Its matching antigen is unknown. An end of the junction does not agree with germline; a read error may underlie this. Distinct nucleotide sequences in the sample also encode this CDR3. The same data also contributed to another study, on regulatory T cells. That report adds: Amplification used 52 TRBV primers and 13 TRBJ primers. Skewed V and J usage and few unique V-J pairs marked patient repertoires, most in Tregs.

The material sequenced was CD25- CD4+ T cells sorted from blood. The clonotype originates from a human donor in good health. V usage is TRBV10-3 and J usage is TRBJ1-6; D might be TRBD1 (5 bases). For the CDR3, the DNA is TGTGCCCTCCCCGGGGGGTGGAATTCCCCCCTCCACTTT. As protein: CALPGGWNSPLHF.